Included here is one T cell receptor beta chain sequence, with context. The antigen is unknown. Amplification of the TCR beta CDR3 regions used RNA transcripts (as template). RT-PCR was first run with HTBI primers, then multiplex PCR in a second round. TCRdb processed the multiplex PCR reads anew with MiXCR; each CDR3 protein has one entry. Of roughly 500,000 distinct CDR3 sequences detected, approximately 14% appear once; the ten largest clones hold more than 8.5%. This specimen belongs to a study of Graves' ophthalmopathy and Graves' hyperthyroidism. With 4 bases removed from V and 5 bases from J, the gap between germline ends came to 5 bases. The CDR3 consists of 11 residues. Germline-derived CDR1 and CDR2 are ENHRY and SYGVKD. Study-level results: The 13-signature model separated ophthalmopathy from stable hyperthyroidism at almost 90% sensitivity and approximately 79% specificity.

Sequenced material: blood. V usage is TRBV10-3 and J usage is TRBJ2-5; no clear D gene. The receptor comes from a woman in her thirties with Graves' ophthalmopathy. CDR3 sequence reads: CAISASETQYF. The CDR3 DNA sequence: TGTGCCATCAGTGCATCGGAGACCCAGTACTTC.